This T cell receptor beta chain is drawn from a study of blood T cell repertoires in COVID-19. Whole-study context: From T cells, B-cell-depleted T cells, or PBMCs came the material, which was cDNA or gDNA.

Some clones are missing from TCRdb's copy, which holds only in-frame ones; the method was immunoSEQ multiplex PCR. The sample shows around 260,000 clones, roughly 88% of them seen only once. Germline values: CDR1 MDHEN, CDR2 SYDVKM. The length of the CDR3 is 14 residues. J was trimmed by 6 bases and V by 6 bases; bases with no gene match: 6. This TCR came from a woman in her twenties or thirties who had recovered from COVID-19. V and J are TRBV28 and TRBJ1-5; 9 positions agree with TRBD1. Material: PBMCs or T cells enriched from blood (not recorded which). CDR3 bases: TGTGCCAGCAGAGCCGGGACAGGGACTCAGCCCCAGCATTTT. Translated: CASRAGTGTQPQHF.